This T cell receptor beta chain was profiled in a study of beta chain features in type 1 diabetes. Study conclusions and caveats: Shorter TCRB CDR3s, moderately but significantly so, marked every one of the four CD4+ subsets in Type 1 diabetes patients.

Every isolated RNA sample was fully reverse transcribed, so sequencing captured expressed TCRB transcripts. Produced via immunoSEQ multiplex PCR; TCRdb's table is partial and in-frame only. The table has hundreds of thousands of clones, 15% seen once; the top ten hold more than 0.08%. The length of the CDR3 is 14 residues. The germline V gene has CDR1 GTSNPN and CDR2 SVGIG (reference sequence). Trimming shortened V by 2 bases and J by 6 bases, and 14 bases separated the two germline ends. With regard to this clone: The antigen remains undetermined.

The TCR comes from a man aged 18 to 30 in good health. Sequenced material: naive CD4+ T cells from blood. J is TRBJ1-3 and V is TRBV30; D gene uncertain. This CDR3 reads CAWSRRTAANTIYF. The DNA of the CDR3 is TGTGCCTGGAGTCGCCGGACGGCTGCAAACACCATATATTTT.